Here is one T cell receptor beta chain with its context. This clone was counted a few times. The antigen it binds to is not known. No base quality information exists; no much larger clone differs at one position. The data derive from a study of T cell responses to AZD1222 COVID-19 vaccine (dated by TCRdb to the early 2020s). The study in broad terms: A total of approximately 240 trial participants underwent TCR sequencing, of whom 207 received two doses of AZD1222 and some 25 received two doses of the MenACWY control vaccine. Trial participants were enrolled into age subgroups of 18-55, 56-69 and 70-plus years, which contained roughly 150, 30 and 60 TCR-sequenced participants, respectively. Beyond this particular receptor, the publication reports: Only a handful of AZD1222 recipients were SARS-CoV-2 seropositive at baseline, limiting conclusions about previously exposed vaccinees. Spike-specific TCR breadth and depth rose significantly after two AZD1222 doses compared with day 0 and with MenACWY recipients. In the small 56-69-year group, the increase in depth fell short of significance, most likely because of low power. Participants were mostly white British and included more females than males, and it was suggested by the authors that clonal diversity may have been underestimated. Reportedly, close to half of the unique spike-specific TCRs recognized epitopes lying outside the regions that are mutated in the B.1.351 and B.1.1.7 variants. The vaccine-associated CD4 TCRs covered the entire spike protein, and the dominant responses fell in regions 160-218 and 743-854. Because no samples from the day 14 peak response were available, repertoires could be characterized only after the peak T cell response.

The meaning of the sample's time point label: about 28 days (+/-7) after the second vaccine dose. AZD1222 recipients given second doses at about 4 weeks or at about 12 weeks were pooled, since spike-specific TCR depth and breadth were not found to differ between the two schedules. The vaccinee samples were drawn from two UK trials, COV001 and COV002, one of which was a single-blind randomized controlled phase 2/3 trial testing AZD1222 (ChAdOx1 nCoV-19) in healthy adults. Trial participant PBMC samples were collected at day 0 and day 28 after the second dose for TCRbeta chain sequencing. The V end loses 2 bases and the J end loses 1 base, and a stretch of 9 bases separates them. From cysteine to phenylalanine, the CDR3 is 14 amino acids long. Kept here is only the CDR3 DNA, which spans 42 bases and is read in frame from base 1. In the germline V gene, CDR1 corresponds to SGHRS and CDR2 to YFSETQ.

The CDR3 regions of human TCRbeta chains were subjected to immunosequencing. In the authors' own workflow: TCRs in the repertoires were matched against a reference library of SARS-CoV-2-specific TCRs that had been generated with the MIRA antigen-specificity platform. Breadth meant the fraction of unique TCRs that were SARS-CoV-2-associated, whereas depth meant the fraction of total T cells that were SARS-CoV-2-associated. Using the MIRA data, each spike-specific TCR was assigned both to the spike region to which the TCR was reactive and to a CD4 or CD8 class. Log10-transformed breadth and depth values were compared by one-way ANOVA with Sidak's multiple comparisons tests. The source is immuneACCESS, and TCRdb retained only in-frame sequences with V and J called. Part of the clones is not carried over; for the studies checked, unresolved V genes explain less than half of this, and the remainder is unexplained. For V, J and clone size, that table is used; D and trimming come from the DNA. Counted in this sample were roughly 120,000 clones; approximately 90% of them appeared once. Under 3% of the sample rests with the top ten.

The chain is encoded by TRBV5-1 joined to TRBJ2-5; the D call could be TRBD1 or TRBD2, with each sharing 6 bases. This sequence originates from an adult who received the AZD1222 COVID-19 vaccine. The sample here was peripheral blood, taken 28 days after the second AZD1222 dose. The CDR3 corresponds to CASSLQGGQETQYF. The sequence in DNA is TGCGCCAGCAGCTTACAGGGAGGCCAAGAGACCCAGTACTTC.